The present TCR beta chain was sequenced within a study of T cell responses to AZD1222 COVID-19 vaccine. The V gene end was trimmed by 11 bases and the J gene end by 8 bases; junction bases not matched to a gene: 4. The CDR3 is 13 amino acids. Germline CDR1 is SNHLY and CDR2 is FYNNEI. Using immunoSEQ multiplex PCR, the repertoire was profiled, and TCRdb retains in-frame clones only, with some absent. Here the sample spans 100,000 to 150,000 clones, roughly 90% being singletons. This TCR came from an adult in good health. This material consisted of peripheral blood, taken on day 0 of AZD1222 vaccination. The chain recombines TRBV2 with TRBJ2-1; 15 bases are shared with TRBD2. The DNA of the CDR3 is TGTGCCGGACTAGCGGGGGGGCCGGATGAGCAGTTCTTC. It encodes CAGLAGGPDEQFF.